These T cell receptor beta chains were read from a single sample in a study of beta chain features in type 1 diabetes. The table came from immunoSEQ multiplex PCR; TCRdb's copy has only in-frame clones and leaves some out. The profile shows around 150,000 clones, roughly 8% of them singletons. Sequenced material: central memory CD4+ T cells from blood. These receptors were obtained from a man aged 18 to 30 in good health. CDR3s include the opening cysteine and the closing phenylalanine or tryptophan. The order of the fields is D gene, clone size, V gene, J gene, CDR3 protein. D genes are given only for firm matches. Part of the rows lack a size; the others show once, few, many or a class for expanded clones.

d_call: TRBD2; clone_size: .; v_call: TRBV7-3; j_call: TRBJ2-1; cdr3_aa: CASSLTSGRGGRDEQFF
d_call: .; clone_size: .; v_call: TRBV7-2; j_call: TRBJ1-4; cdr3_aa: CASSSRASVGNEKLFF
d_call: TRBD2; clone_size: few; v_call: TRBV11-2; j_call: TRBJ2-3; cdr3_aa: CASSRDYTDTQYF
d_call: TRBD2; clone_size: few; v_call: TRBV10-3; j_call: TRBJ2-2; cdr3_aa: CAILAGANTGELFF
d_call: .; clone_size: many; v_call: TRBV29-1; j_call: TRBJ2-3; cdr3_aa: CSVEEGTHITDTQYF
d_call: .; clone_size: many; v_call: TRBV28; j_call: TRBJ2-7; cdr3_aa: CASSLGLHPYEQYF
d_call: .; clone_size: .; v_call: TRBV28; j_call: TRBJ1-5; cdr3_aa: CASSFPGTPYSNQPQHF
d_call: .; clone_size: few; v_call: TRBV5-6; j_call: TRBJ1-5; cdr3_aa: CASSLGLGNQPQHF
d_call: .; clone_size: .; v_call: TRBV7-2; j_call: TRBJ2-1; cdr3_aa: CASSGGRQREQFF
d_call: TRBD1; clone_size: many; v_call: TRBV7-2; j_call: TRBJ2-5; cdr3_aa: CASSSADRSSETQYF
d_call: .; clone_size: many; v_call: TRBV9; j_call: TRBJ1-5; cdr3_aa: CASSVGGPQHF
d_call: TRBD1; clone_size: few; v_call: TRBV28; j_call: TRBJ1-2; cdr3_aa: CASRRGTGRDGYTF
d_call: TRBD2; clone_size: few; v_call: TRBV10-3; j_call: TRBJ2-3; cdr3_aa: CAISESAGGRNTQYF
d_call: TRBD2; clone_size: few; v_call: TRBV28; j_call: TRBJ2-5; cdr3_aa: CASSLLASGGTETQYF
d_call: .; clone_size: few; v_call: TRBV7-2; j_call: TRBJ1-5; cdr3_aa: CASSLALVVGLSNQPQHF
d_call: TRBD1; clone_size: .; v_call: TRBV28; j_call: TRBJ2-7; cdr3_aa: CASSLSDRGEQYF
d_call: .; clone_size: few; v_call: TRBV7-5; j_call: TRBJ2-1; cdr3_aa: CASSLSSGDDEQFF
d_call: TRBD1; clone_size: few; v_call: TRBV4-2; j_call: TRBJ1-2; cdr3_aa: CASSQDRTGDGYTF
d_call: .; clone_size: .; v_call: TRBV5-6; j_call: TRBJ2-5; cdr3_aa: CASSLRVGLETQYF
d_call: .; clone_size: .; v_call: TRBV7-9; j_call: TRBJ1-2; cdr3_aa: CASSLADRLPSYGYTF
d_call: TRBD2; clone_size: few; v_call: TRBV29-1; j_call: TRBJ2-3; cdr3_aa: CSVKRGTSTDTQYF
d_call: .; clone_size: few; v_call: TRBV5-1; j_call: TRBJ2-1; cdr3_aa: CASSGSLNEQFF
d_call: .; clone_size: .; v_call: TRBV27; j_call: TRBJ2-2; cdr3_aa: CASSPWDLNTGELFF
d_call: TRBD1; clone_size: .; v_call: TRBV7-2; j_call: TRBJ1-2; cdr3_aa: CASSLRQGGRGYTF
d_call: .; clone_size: .; v_call: TRBV18; j_call: TRBJ2-3; cdr3_aa: CASSLQGSSTDTQYF
d_call: .; clone_size: few; v_call: TRBV5-4; j_call: TRBJ1-2; cdr3_aa: CASSLGGRNYGYTF
d_call: TRBD1; clone_size: .; v_call: TRBV29-1; j_call: TRBJ2-7; cdr3_aa: CSVDKGAGEQYF
d_call: TRBD1; clone_size: many; v_call: TRBV9; j_call: TRBJ1-5; cdr3_aa: CASSGQGGGQPQHF
d_call: .; clone_size: .; v_call: TRBV5-4; j_call: TRBJ1-1; cdr3_aa: CASSSAGNTEAFF
d_call: .; clone_size: .; v_call: TRBV6-1; j_call: TRBJ2-3; cdr3_aa: CASSVDSTDTQYF
d_call: TRBD2; clone_size: .; v_call: TRBV5-1; j_call: TRBJ2-3; cdr3_aa: CASFVGAGASDTQYF
d_call: TRBD1; clone_size: few; v_call: TRBV19; j_call: TRBJ2-3; cdr3_aa: CASRGTGGTDTQYF
d_call: .; clone_size: few; v_call: TRBV19; j_call: TRBJ2-7; cdr3_aa: CASSIGRFSSYEQYF
d_call: .; clone_size: .; v_call: TRBV7-9; j_call: TRBJ1-1; cdr3_aa: CASSLVDSPEAFF
d_call: .; clone_size: .; v_call: TRBV6-5; j_call: TRBJ1-1; cdr3_aa: CASSYSLRVQTEAFF
d_call: TRBD1; clone_size: many; v_call: TRBV29-1; j_call: TRBJ1-1; cdr3_aa: CSVSGQGGMNTEAFF
d_call: .; clone_size: few; v_call: TRBV28; j_call: TRBJ2-7; cdr3_aa: CASTGTYEQYF
d_call: TRBD1; clone_size: .; v_call: TRBV4-3; j_call: TRBJ2-3; cdr3_aa: CASSKRQGVYGTDTQYF
d_call: .; clone_size: many; v_call: TRBV28; j_call: TRBJ2-1; cdr3_aa: CASWGQSYNEQFF
d_call: .; clone_size: .; v_call: TRBV4-2; j_call: TRBJ2-7; cdr3_aa: CASSPNRGTSHEQYF
d_call: TRBD1; clone_size: .; v_call: TRBV27; j_call: TRBJ1-1; cdr3_aa: CASSSRDSYTEAFF
d_call: TRBD2; clone_size: many; v_call: TRBV7-2; j_call: TRBJ2-1; cdr3_aa: CASSFRTSGRNEQFF
d_call: .; clone_size: .; v_call: TRBV6-5; j_call: TRBJ2-2; cdr3_aa: CASGRDFNTGELFF
d_call: TRBD2; clone_size: .; v_call: TRBV5-4; j_call: TRBJ2-3; cdr3_aa: CASSLYLAGAGTQYF
d_call: .; clone_size: few; v_call: TRBV20-1; j_call: TRBJ1-4; cdr3_aa: CSARNEKLFF
d_call: .; clone_size: .; v_call: TRBV28; j_call: TRBJ2-7; cdr3_aa: CASRRLRTYEQYF
d_call: TRBD2; clone_size: .; v_call: TRBV10-3; j_call: TRBJ2-7; cdr3_aa: CAISTSSGGSYEQYF
d_call: .; clone_size: few; v_call: TRBV6-1; j_call: TRBJ2-1; cdr3_aa: CASSRDPGLSEQFF
d_call: TRBD1; clone_size: .; v_call: TRBV6-9; j_call: TRBJ1-1; cdr3_aa: CASRRIPDQQGGNTEAFF
d_call: TRBD1; clone_size: few; v_call: TRBV5-1; j_call: TRBJ2-4; cdr3_aa: CASSSGQGAGNIQYF
d_call: .; clone_size: .; v_call: TRBV19; j_call: TRBJ2-1; cdr3_aa: CASSNKARSPYNEQFF
d_call: .; clone_size: .; v_call: TRBV19; j_call: TRBJ2-7; cdr3_aa: CASSIDRQAYEQYF
d_call: TRBD1; clone_size: .; v_call: TRBV9; j_call: TRBJ2-7; cdr3_aa: CASSVDPSPTGGEQYF
d_call: .; clone_size: few; v_call: TRBV11-2; j_call: TRBJ2-7; cdr3_aa: CASSLEGGYEQYF
d_call: .; clone_size: .; v_call: TRBV25-1; j_call: TRBJ1-2; cdr3_aa: CASRGPGMGREGYTF
d_call: TRBD2; clone_size: few; v_call: TRBV9; j_call: TRBJ2-1; cdr3_aa: CASSVGGAGGGHEQFF
d_call: TRBD1; clone_size: .; v_call: TRBV19; j_call: TRBJ1-3; cdr3_aa: CASSTGERNTIYF
d_call: .; clone_size: few; v_call: TRBV11-3; j_call: TRBJ2-2; cdr3_aa: CASGPGTPNTGELFF
d_call: .; clone_size: .; v_call: TRBV28; j_call: TRBJ1-2; cdr3_aa: CASSYKGHGYTF